The next 25 T cell receptor beta chains were all read from a single sample in a study of blood T cells in healthy people across ages (dated by TCRdb to between 2014 and 2017). The library relied on 5' RACE. TCRdb lists the instrument as Illumina HiSeq 2500. A second PCR of roughly 7 to 11 cycles was performed with a sample-barcoded 5' primer and a J-beta primer mix. The raw public data were reprocessed by TCRdb itself: fastp quality trimming at Q25, MiXCR clonotype calling, in-frame beta chains only. A single entry per CDR3 protein holds the most common genes and DNA from its merged rows. Across this sample there are some 1.5 million distinct CDR3 sequences, with about 30% seen only once. The top ten clonotypes cover less than 9.5% of the sample. The sample comprised blood. The receptors originated from a woman aged 25 to 45 in good health.

The rearrangement links TRBV12-3 or TRBV12-4 to TRBJ2-3; tentative D call: TRBD1 (5 bases). The CDR3 is made up of 14 amino acids. Trimming took 6 bases from V and 5 from J, leaving 15 bases between them. The CDR3 nucleotides are TGTGCCAGCAGCTTCGGGCAGGGTTTAGATACGCAGTATTTT. Translating it yields CASSFGQGLDTQYF.

This sequence joins TRBV28 and TRBJ1-5; D not certain. CDR1 and CDR2 from the germline V gene are MDHEN and SYDVKM. CDR3 length equals 15 residues. Trimming left V 3 bases short and J 6 bases short, with 15 bases between. Here the CDR3 reads CASSLIGPAFQPQHF. The DNA of the CDR3 is TGTGCCAGCAGTTTGATAGGGCCGGCCTTTCAGCCCCAGCATTTT. Full variable domain (rest looked up from reference TRBV28 and TRBJ1-5): DVKVTQSSRYLVKRTGEKVFLECVQDMDHENMFWYRQDPGLGLRLIYFSYDVKMKEKGDIPEGYSVSREKKERFSLILESASTNQTSMYLCASSLIGPAFQPQHFGDGTRLSIL.

The sample holds many counts of this clonotype. V gene TRBV20-1 combines with J gene TRBJ2-7; D remains unclear. Germline assignment: CDR1 DFQATT and CDR2 SNEGSKA (reference sequence). The germline V and J ends were trimmed by 6 bases and 6 bases, with 15 bases remaining between them. The length of the CDR3 is 12 residues. CDR3 DNA sequence: TGCAGTGCCCTACCCCTTTTATCCGAGCAGTACTTC. This encodes CSALPLLSEQYF.

This clonotype was observed a single time. A much larger clone lies a single base off, so this may be a read error. V is TRBV20-1 and J is TRBJ2-5; D not certain. This CDR3 comprises 13 residues. Germline CDR1 is DFQATT and CDR2 is SNEGSKA (reference sequence). V lost 7 bases to trimming and J lost 5 bases, with 17 bases between them. In DNA, the CDR3 is TGCAGTGGTGCCATAGAGGCGAGGGAGACCCAGTACTTC. As protein: CSGAIEARETQYF.

This clonotype was counted between two and nine times. The chain links TRBV7-8 to TRBJ1-2; D possibly corresponds to TRBD1 (6 bases). The ends were cut back, 4 bases at V and 8 bases at J, with 17 bases in the middle. The germline V gene has CDR1 SGHVS and CDR2 FQNEAQ. The CDR3 sequence is 14 residues long. The CDR3 spells CASSSGDILGGYTF. CDR3 coding DNA: TGTGCCAGCAGCTCCGGGGACATTTTAGGGGGCTACACCTTC.

This clonotype was picked up many times. This chain joins TRBV20-1 and TRBJ2-5; TRBD2 aligns across 11 bases. The J call may be incorrect, as the DNA end agrees better with TRBJ2-7. Germline lookup yields CDR1 DFQATT and CDR2 SNEGSKA (reference sequence). The CDR3 is made up of 14 amino acids. The CDR3 spells CSASWGTSGYEQYF. CDR3 nucleotide sequence: TGCAGTGCTAGCTGGGGGACTAGCGGTTACGAGCAGTACTTC.

With regard to this clonotype: This could be a read error, since a much larger clone is one nucleotide away. This chain connects TRBV7-2 to TRBJ2-7; TRBD2 matches 10 bases. CDR1 and CDR2 (germline): SGHTA, FQGNSA. The V gene end was trimmed by 1 base and the J gene end by 7 bases; junction bases not matched to a gene: 16. This CDR3 has 18 residues. CDR3 protein: CASSLVTSGGAISSEQYF. The CDR3, as DNA: TGTGCCAGCAGCTTAGTTACCAGCGGGGGGGCCATTAGTAGTGAGCAGTACTTC. The variable domain in full, with the rest retrieved from reference TRBV7-2 and TRBJ2-7, is GAGVSQSPSNKVTEKGKDVELRCDPISGHTALYWYRQSLGQGLEFLIYFQGNSAPDKSGLPSDRFSAERTGGSVSTLTIQRTQQEDSAVYLCASSLVTSGGAISSEQYFGPGTRLTVT.

The genes are TRBV28 and TRBJ2-1, with 7 positions matching TRBD2. Germline CDR1 and CDR2: MDHEN and SYDVKM. The CDR3 consists of 13 residues. The CDR3 bases are TGTGTCGGCTCTGAGCGGGGCCGAAATGAGCAGTTCTTC. Protein product: CVGSERGRNEQFF.

The chain joins TRBV29-1 to TRBJ1-2, with 12 bases fitting TRBD1. Germline loops: CDR1 SQVTM, CDR2 ANQGSEA. This CDR3 spans 13 amino acids. V was clipped by 7 bases and J by 8 bases; unmatched bases: 8. The CDR3, as DNA: TGCAGCGAGTCGGGACAGGGGGCGTCGGGCTACACCTTC. Its protein is CSESGQGASGYTF.

Turning to this clonotype: A much larger clone differs by one base, so this may be a read error. The chain has TRBV6-2 or TRBV6-3 and TRBJ2-4; D is uncertain. The tail of the sequence fits TRBJ2-7 better, so the J call may be wrong. The germline gives CDR1 MNHEY, CDR2 SVGEGT. This CDR3 is built from 14 residues. The CDR3 here is CASRHAVELYEQYF. The CDR3 coding sequence is TGTGCCAGCAGGCATGCAGTGGAGTTGTACGAGCAGTACTTC.

There are a few counts of this clonotype. J is TRBJ1-4 and V is TRBV5-1; D gene uncertain. Per germline, CDR1 SGHRS and CDR2 YFSETQ. V shed 0 bases and J shed 7 bases, with 7 bases lying between them. This CDR3 spans 13 amino acids. The CDR3 reads CASSLAEGEKLFF. In DNA, the CDR3 is TGCGCCAGCAGCTTGGCCGAGGGTGAAAAACTGTTTTTT.

This rearrangement joins TRBV7-2 to TRBJ1-2, with D unclear. With 10 bases removed from V and 0 bases from J, the gap between germline ends came to 12 bases. The V gene's germline CDR1 is SGHTA and CDR2 FQGNSA. This CDR3 has 13 amino acids. The CDR3: CANKGHSNYGYTF. In nucleotides, the CDR3 is TGTGCCAACAAGGGCCACTCTAACTATGGCTACACCTTC.

As concerns this clonotype: The junction differs from germline at one of its ends, possibly a read error. The V gene is TRBV3-1, the J gene TRBJ2-1; tentative D call: TRBD2 (5 bases). The germline gives CDR1 LGHDT, CDR2 YNNKEL (reference sequence). The CDR3 length is 15 residues. CDR3 amino acids: CASSLMRVSYNERFF. In DNA form, the CDR3 reads TGTGCCAGCAGCCTCATGCGGGTCTCCTACAATGAGCGGTTCTTC.

The chain has TRBV6-6 and TRBJ1-6; D is possibly TRBD1 (5 bases). V was shortened by 7 bases and J by 9 bases, with 19 bases between the two germline ends. Germline-derived CDR1 and CDR2 are MNHNY and SVGAGI (reference sequence). This CDR3 is 15 amino acids long. The CDR3 DNA is TGTGCCAGCACCATGGGCGGGACTTGGGGTTCACCCCTCCACTTT. It is translated as CASTMGGTWGSPLHF.

This clonotype was observed a handful of times. V and J are TRBV28 and TRBJ2-5; 7 positions match TRBD2. The ends lost 4 bases at V and 11 bases at J; junction bases unmatched: 13. CDR3 length equals 14 residues. Germline V gene lookup returns CDR1 MDHEN and CDR2 SYDVKM. The CDR3 sequence: CASSSIAGDYEQYF. CDR3 nucleotides: TGTGCCAGCAGTTCCATCGCGGGAGATTACGAACAGTACTTC.

The sample holds many counts of this clonotype. The chain is built from TRBV7-3 and TRBJ2-5, with D possibly TRBD2 on 7 matching bases. V was clipped by 1 base and J by 5 bases, with 14 bases between them. The length of the CDR3 is 15 residues. CDR1 and CDR2 (germline): SGHTA, FQGTGA. For the CDR3, the DNA is TGTGCCAGCAGCTTAATGGGAGGGGGAAGCGAGACCCAGTACTTC. Translated, it gives CASSLMGGGSETQYF. The complete variable domain, with remaining parts taken from reference TRBV7-3 and TRBJ2-5, reads GAGVSQTPSNKVTEKGKYVELRCDPISGHTALYWYRQSLGQGPEFLIYFQGTGAADDSGLPNDRFFAVRPEGSVSTLKIQRTERGDSAVYLCASSLMGGGSETQYFGPGTRLLVL.

The rearrangement joins TRBV5-1 to TRBJ1-2, with D unclear. Germline V gene data show CDR1 as SGHRS and CDR2 as YFSETQ. The CDR3 has 14 residues. V lost 0 bases, J lost 8 bases, and 14 bases lay in between. CDR3 protein: CASSLGAAMEGYTF. In DNA form, the CDR3 reads TGCGCCAGCAGCTTGGGGGCAGCCATGGAAGGCTACACCTTC.

This clonotype appeared many times. The gene calls are TRBV11-2 and TRBJ2-7; possible D gene TRBD1, 5 bases. V was trimmed by 5 bases and J by 9 bases, leaving 14 bases between them. Looked up from germline, CDR1 is SGHAT and CDR2 is FQNNGV. This CDR3 is built from 12 residues. CDR3 in amino acids: CASSTDSRVQYF. The CDR3 DNA follows: TGTGCCAGCAGCACCGACAGTCGGGTGCAGTACTTC.

A few counts support this clonotype. The gene calls are TRBV5-1 and TRBJ2-3; possible D gene TRBD2, 5 bases. V lost 2 bases and J 2 bases, leaving 9 bases between the germline ends. Germline V lookup: CDR1 SGHRS, CDR2 YFSETQ. The CDR3 loop spans 14 amino acids. The CDR3 DNA reads TGCGCCAGCAGCTTACGACTAACCACAGATACGCAGTATTTT. This translates into CASSLRLTTDTQYF.

This clonotype was picked up many times. The CDR3 bases are TGTGCCAGCACGAACGGGCCGGGATCGGGCGAGCAGTACTTC. It specifies CASTNGPGSGEQYF. The chain is built from TRBV7-9 and TRBJ2-7; TRBD2 might be the D (5 bases). Germline values: CDR1 SEHNR, CDR2 FQNEAQ (reference sequence). CDR3 size: 14 residues. V was trimmed by 7 bases and J by 6 bases, leaving 19 bases between them. Complete variable domain (other parts from reference TRBV7-9 and TRBJ2-7): DTGVSQNPRHKITKRGQNVTFRCDPISEHNRLYWYRQTLGQGPEFLTYFQNEAQLEKSRLLSDRFSAERPKGSFSTLEIQRTEQGDSAMYLCASTNGPGSGEQYFGPGTRLTVT.

This clonotype has more than one count but fewer than ten. V and J are TRBV20-1 and TRBJ2-3; D is undetermined. The V and J ends lost 0 bases and 2 bases respectively, with 15 bases between them. Germline V gene sequence: CDR1 DFQATT, CDR2 SNEGSKA (reference sequence). This CDR3 has 16 residues. The CDR3 loop is CSARDRGWCATDTQYF. CDR3 coding DNA: TGCAGTGCTAGAGATCGTGGGTGGTGTGCCACAGATACGCAGTATTTT.

This chain joins TRBV6-2 or TRBV6-3 and TRBJ1-2; D is undetermined. V dropped 6 bases and J dropped 8 bases, with 13 bases sitting between them. From germline, CDR1 is MNHEY and CDR2 SVGEGT. The CDR3 length is 12 residues. CDR3 sequence: CASRTGKQGYTF. In DNA form, the CDR3 reads TGTGCCAGCAGGACCGGGAAGCAAGGCTACACCTTC.

This clonotype was observed a handful of times. The gene calls are TRBV9 and TRBJ2-2; TRBD1 matches 9 bases. Looked up from germline, CDR1 is SGDLS and CDR2 is YYNGEE. The CDR3 is 14 residues long. Trimming removed 4 bases from V and 6 bases from J; junction bases left unmatched: 4. The CDR3, as DNA: TGTGCCAGCAGCTCCAGACAGGGGGCCGGGGAGCTGTTTTTT. It specifies CASSSRQGAGELFF.

The rearrangement joins TRBV6-6 to TRBJ2-7; 8 positions match TRBD1. CDR3 length: 14 amino acids. With 6 bases clipped from V and 4 bases from J, the junction kept 8 bases outside the gene matches. Germline assignment: CDR1 MNHNY and CDR2 SVGAGI (reference sequence). The CDR3, as DNA: TGTGCCAGCAGATACACAGGACAGGGTTACGAGCAGTACTTC. This translates into CASRYTGQGYEQYF.

This clonotype was found many times. The chain has TRBV27 and TRBJ2-7; D is uncertain. Trimming took 6 bases from V and 2 from J, leaving 20 bases between them. Germline CDR1 MNHEY, CDR2 SMNVEV (reference sequence). This CDR3 region has 16 residues. CDR3 nucleotide sequence: TGTGCCAGCAGAGTAAACGGTATTAACAGAGCCTACGAGCAGTACTTC. Translating it yields CASRVNGINRAYEQYF.